This TCR beta chain is drawn from a study of regulatory T cells in long-lasting Graves disease. Whole-study findings and limits: Newly diagnosed Graves' patients exceeded persistent ones in TCR diversity. It was possible that the small sample size reduced accuracy.

The CDR3 is 14 residues long. The ends were cut back, 3 bases at V and 0 bases at J, with 6 bases in the middle. Construction of TCR beta libraries relied on iRepertoire HTBI primers and on Arm-PCR targeting CDR3 regions. TCRdb processed the multiplex PCR reads anew with MiXCR; each CDR3 protein has one entry. The table shows around 450,000 distinct CDR3 sequences, with 15% occurring only once. Time point indicated: newly diagnosed GD, antithyroid drugs for less than 3 months. Preparation of the TCR library used RNA extracted from PBMCs. This clonotype appeared many times. Its cognate antigen is unknown. The same data also contributed to another study, on T cells in Graves' hyperthyroidism and ophthalmopathy.

The chain combines TRBV12-3 or TRBV12-4 with TRBJ2-4; the D gene is possibly TRBD2 (6 bases). This sequence originates from a woman under 40 with Graves disease. This material consisted of peripheral blood mononuclear cells (PBMCs), taken at new diagnosis, from a patient treated with antithyroid drugs. This chain's CDR3 is CASSLGGAKNIQYF. For the CDR3, the DNA is TGTGCCAGCAGTTTGGGGGGAGCCAAAAACATTCAGTACTTC.